This T cell receptor (beta chain) was identified during a study of PD-L1 blockade in urothelial cancer. Broader study findings: Durable-benefit cases showed more tumor-associated blood clone expansion at 3 weeks.

The protocol was immunoSEQ multiplex PCR, while the TCRdb copy is restricted to in-frame clones and leaves out a portion. The table includes around 20,000 clones, around 88% detected once. This CDR3 spans 15 amino acids. CDR1 and CDR2 from the germline V gene are SGHRS and YFSETQ. The J segment lost 2 bases and the V segment lost 4 bases, leaving 8 bases of the junction unmatched. On this clone itself: Antigen: not known.

The sequences come from PBMCs, collected around atezolizumab (anti-PD-L1) treatment. This TCR was sampled from a man between 45 and 60 years old with urothelial cancer. The chain links TRBV5-1 to TRBJ1-2, with 7 bases lining up with TRBD1. DNA for the CDR3: TGCGCCAGCAGCCCCCGACAGGGCTCAAACTATGGCTACACCTTC. Translated, it gives CASSPRQGSNYGYTF.